The 15 T cell receptor beta chains in this list originate from one sample, sequenced in a study of post-analysis software for immune sequencing data. Unique molecular identifiers had been added to the TCR beta cDNA libraries. TCRdb passed the PCR reads through MiXCR, listing each CDR3 protein once. The sample yields around 700,000 distinct CDR3 sequences, approximately 60% seen once. For these TCRs, the target antigens are not known. Findings and limits, study-wide: Roughly five TRBV segments were more frequent in patients than controls; TRBV5-6, TRBV5-1 and TRBV20-1 belonged to this group.

Sequencing input: blood. The receptors derive from a girl aged 2 to 10 with multiple sclerosis.

This chain uses TRBV7-2 with TRBJ1-5; D is unclear. Per the germline V gene, CDR1 is SGHTA and CDR2 is FQGNSA. The CDR3 sequence is 16 residues long. Between the trimmed V and J ends, which lost 2 bases and 2 bases, there was a span of 13 bases. DNA for the CDR3: TGTGCCAGCAGCTTATTGGCACAGCATGGCAATCAGCCCCAGCATTTT. Translated: CASSLLAQHGNQPQHF.

CDR3 DNA: TGTGCCTGGACGGGACAGGGGGGCACTGAAGCTTTCTTT. Amino acids: CAWTGQGGTEAFF. The V gene is TRBV30, the J gene TRBJ1-1; 11 bases agree with TRBD1. This CDR3 comprises 13 residues. The V segment lost 4 bases and the J segment 4 bases; nucleotides outside the gene matches: 2. CDR1 and CDR2 from the germline V gene are GTSNPN and SVGIG (reference sequence).

This clonotype was counted a few times. One junction end disagrees with the germline gene, perhaps due to a read error. The chain employs TRBV5-1 and TRBJ2-5; 7 nucleotides agree with TRBD2. The CDR3 spans 15 residues. CDR1 and CDR2 (germline): SGHRS, YFSETQ. Written as DNA, the CDR3 is TGTGCCAGCAGCTTAGCGGGTACAGGTGGGGAGACCCAGTACTTC. Translating it yields CASSLAGTGGETQYF.

The CDR3 DNA reads TGTGCCAGCAGCCACCGGGACAAATCCTACGAGCAGTACTTC. As protein: CASSHRDKSYEQYF. The chain employs TRBV7-6 and TRBJ2-7, with D perhaps TRBD1 (6 bases). Germline CDR1 reads SGHVS; CDR2 reads FNYEAQ. The CDR3 consists of 14 residues. The V end lost 5 bases, the J end lost 1 base, and 12 bases lay between the germline ends.

The chain combines TRBV12-3 or TRBV12-4 with TRBJ1-1; 11 bases match TRBD1. The CDR3 totals 13 residues. The V segment lost 7 bases and the J segment 10 bases; nucleotides outside the gene matches: 8. CDR3: CASIRGQGASAFF. CDR3 bases: TGTGCCAGCATCCGAGGACAGGGGGCGTCAGCTTTCTTT.

The V and J genes are TRBV29-1 and TRBJ2-5; 9 positions match TRBD2. Per the germline V gene, CDR1 is SQVTM and CDR2 is ANQGSEA. The CDR3 runs 14 residues. Trimming cost V 2 bases and J 2 bases; bases outside gene matches: 3. Here the CDR3 DNA reads TGCAGCGTTGAAATGGCGGGAGGGCAAGAGACCCAGTACTTC. It yields the protein CSVEMAGGQETQYF. The complete variable domain, with remaining parts taken from reference TRBV29-1 and TRBJ2-5, reads SAVISQKPSRDICQRGTSLTIQCQVDSQVTMMFWYRQQPGQSLTLIATANQGSEATYESGFVIDKFPISRPNLTFSTLTVSNMSPEDSSIYLCSVEMAGGQETQYFGPGTRLLVL.

This chain joins TRBV3-1 and TRBJ2-3; possibly TRBD1 or TRBD2 for D (5 bases each). The V end was cut by 4 bases, the J end by 5 bases, with 16 bases between. This CDR3 region has 15 residues. The germline gives CDR1 LGHDT, CDR2 YNNKEL (reference sequence). The CDR3 DNA follows: TGTGCCAGCAGCCCCAACGGGGCTGGAGTAGATACGCAGTATTTT. This translates into CASSPNGAGVDTQYF.

This chain connects TRBV7-3 to TRBJ2-7; D unclear. The CDR3 has 14 amino acids. With 4 bases removed from V and 2 bases from J, the gap between germline ends came to 12 bases. Germline V lookup: CDR1 SGHTA, CDR2 FQGTGA. The CDR3 is CASSSQPGAYEQYF. As DNA, the CDR3 is TGTGCCAGCAGCTCCCAACCTGGAGCCTACGAGCAGTACTTC.

In this sample, this clonotype turned up a few times. The gene calls are TRBV6-1 and TRBJ2-3; D is unresolved. Germline V gene lookup returns CDR1 MNHNS and CDR2 SASEGT. Trimming removed 4 bases from V and 4 bases from J, with 9 bases in between. The CDR3 runs 13 residues. For the CDR3, the DNA is TGTGCCAGCAGTGGGCAGATTCCAGATACGCAGTATTTT. Its translation: CASSGQIPDTQYF.

The genes are TRBV27 and TRBJ2-5; 9 bases are shared with TRBD2. The junction had 3 bases not matched to a gene; V was cut back by 6 bases and J by 4 bases. The V gene's germline CDR1 is MNHEY and CDR2 SMNVEV (reference sequence). The CDR3 spans 13 residues. The CDR3 loop is CASRPGLAETQYF. The CDR3 coding sequence is TGTGCCAGCAGACCGGGACTAGCAGAGACCCAGTACTTC.

Only one count was recorded for this clonotype. The V call is TRBV20-1, the J call TRBJ2-1, with 9 bases lining up with TRBD2. V lost 1 base to trimming and J lost 2 bases; unmatched junction nucleotides: 3. The germline V gene encodes CDR1 DFQATT and CDR2 SNEGSKA (reference sequence). The CDR3 is 15 amino acids. CDR3 protein: CSARALAGTYNEQFF. The CDR3, as DNA: TGCAGTGCTAGAGCCCTAGCGGGGACCTACAATGAGCAGTTCTTC.

The chain combines TRBV20-1 with TRBJ2-7; perhaps TRBD2 as D (6 bases). V lost 3 bases and J 4 bases, leaving 16 bases between the germline ends. This CDR3 contains 14 residues. Germline values: CDR1 DFQATT, CDR2 SNEGSKA (reference sequence). CDR3 DNA: TGCAGTGCTAGGAAAACGGGGACTTATTACGAGCAGTACTTC. Protein product: CSARKTGTYYEQYF.

The CDR3 spells CAISGRESDYGYTF. Written as DNA, the CDR3 is TGTGCCATCTCGGGGCGGGAATCCGACTATGGCTACACCTTC. The chain is built from TRBV10-3 and TRBJ1-2; a weak D match, TRBD1 (5 bases). CDR1 and CDR2 (germline): ENHRY, SYGVKD. The V and J ends lost 8 bases and 3 bases respectively, with 16 bases between them. This CDR3 region has 14 residues.

The chain employs TRBV10-3 and TRBJ1-2; weak D call: TRBD1 (6 bases). Per the germline V gene, CDR1 is ENHRY and CDR2 is SYGVKD. Trimming took 9 bases from V and 3 from J, leaving 11 bases between them. This CDR3 is 12 amino acids long. This chain's CDR3 is CAIQGIDYGYTF. CDR3 in DNA: TGTGCCATTCAGGGGATAGACTATGGCTACACCTTC.

The genes are TRBV7-9 and TRBJ2-7; D gene ambiguous. The J call is uncertain, as TRBJ2-5 better fits the DNA end. This CDR3 region has 11 residues. The germline V gene encodes CDR1 SEHNR and CDR2 FQNEAQ (reference sequence). This CDR3 is CASSWARTQYF. As DNA, the CDR3 is TGTGCCAGCAGCTGGGCGCGGACCCAGTACTTC.